Below, 5 T cell receptor beta chains from the same sample are listed, as sequenced in a study of TIL therapy for anti-PD-1-resistant metastatic lung cancer. The libraries were made with immunoSEQ v3. Libraries were prepared by immunoSEQ multiplex PCR; TCRdb keeps only in-frame clonotypes and omits some of them. The data show tens of thousands of clones, with around two thirds seen just once and 2.5% to 3% held by the top ten. The time point is: pre-treatment sample, taken before nivolumab and TIL therapy. The sequences come from blood, collected at baseline. These receptors originate from a woman aged 30 to 85 with non-small cell lung cancer.

The chain employs TRBV5-1 and TRBJ1-4; 7 bases match TRBD1. The CDR3 contains 15 residues. The J segment lost 7 bases and the V segment lost 0 bases, leaving 6 bases of the junction unmatched. Per the germline V gene, CDR1 is SGHRS and CDR2 is YFSETQ. CDR3 coding DNA: TGCGCCAGCAGCTTGGGGACAGGCGGTGGTGAAAAACTGTTTTTT. This gives the protein CASSLGTGGGEKLFF.

The chain employs TRBV5-1 and TRBJ2-1, with 10 positions matching TRBD1. The junction had 9 bases not matched to a gene; V was cut back by 2 bases and J by 7 bases. Germline V gene lookup returns CDR1 SGHRS and CDR2 YFSETQ. This CDR3 contains 16 residues. CDR3: CASSFFGTGERNEQFF. The CDR3, as DNA: TGCGCCAGCAGCTTCTTCGGGACAGGGGAAAGGAATGAGCAGTTCTTC. The whole variable domain, remainder taken from reference TRBV5-1 and TRBJ2-1, is KAGVTQTPRYLIKTRGQQVTLSCSPISGHRSVSWYQQTPGQGLQFLFEYFSETQRNKGNFPGRFSGRQFSNSRSEMNVSTLELGDSALYLCASSFFGTGERNEQFFGPGTRLTVL.

This clone appeared a few times. This chain links TRBV10-1 with TRBJ1-5; D is undetermined. The germline V gene encodes CDR1 WNHNN and CDR2 SYGVQD (reference sequence). The germline V and J ends were trimmed by 3 bases and 7 bases, with 10 bases remaining between them. The CDR3 loop spans 13 amino acids. The CDR3 sequence: CASSDGLTQPQHF. CDR3 sequence (DNA): TGCGCCAGCAGTGATGGGTTAACGCAGCCCCAGCATTTT.

This clone was detected only a few times. The chain uses TRBV21-1 and TRBJ1-2. TRBV21-1 corresponds to a pseudogene. The CDR3 length is 15 residues. DNA for the CDR3: TGTGCCAGCAGCAAAGGGGAGGGAGCTAACTATGGCTACACCTTC. This gives the protein CASSKGEGANYGYTF.

The chain carries TRBV19 and TRBJ2-3, with D perhaps matching TRBD2 (5 bases). This CDR3 has 14 residues. The V and J ends lost 6 bases and 4 bases respectively, with 14 bases between them. Germline CDR1 LNHDA, CDR2 SQIVND (reference sequence). The CDR3: CASRGIGESDTQYF. In DNA, the CDR3 is TGTGCCAGTAGAGGAATTGGGGAGTCAGATACGCAGTATTTT.